This T cell receptor (beta chain) was profiled in a study of T cell responses to AZD1222 COVID-19 vaccine. Study overall: The study pooled second doses at about 4 or about 12 weeks.

Overall study findings and caveats: The CD4 TCRs associated with vaccination extended across spike and predominated at 160-218 and 743-854. A mostly white British donor set with more females was recruited, and clonal diversity was possibly underestimated.

Of note for this clone: Its specificity is not known.

Clones were sequenced by immunoSEQ multiplex PCR, and TCRdb holds only the in-frame ones, with some missing. The repertoire holds around 200,000 clones, about nine tenths seen once, with approximately 0.98% in the top ten. The CDR3 covers 12 residues. Trimming pared 5 bases from V and 5 bases from J, leaving 6 bases between. The germline gives CDR1 MNHEY, CDR2 SMNVEV (reference sequence). This receptor was obtained from an adult in good health. The starting material was peripheral blood, obtained on day 0 of AZD1222 vaccination. The chain employs TRBV27 and TRBJ2-2, with unresolved D. The CDR3 protein is CASSPQTGELFF. The DNA of the CDR3 is TGTGCCAGCAGTCCTCAGACCGGGGAGCTGTTTTTT.